Following are 24 T cell receptor beta chains from one sample sequenced in a study of blood T cell repertoires in COVID-19. Assay: immunoSEQ multiplex PCR; the TCRdb copy retains only in-frame clones and omits some. The data hold some 70,000 clones, with nearly 85% observed a single time. The specimen sequenced was peripheral blood. The source is a woman aged 55-69 years with acute or convalescent COVID-19.

The rearrangement joins TRBV6-5 to TRBJ2-3, with D possibly TRBD2 on 6 matching bases. The V end was cut by 8 bases, the J end by 0 bases, with 6 bases between. This CDR3 contains 12 residues. Germline loops: CDR1 MNHEY, CDR2 SVGAGI. CDR3 bases: TGTGCCAGCGGGACTAGCACAGATACGCAGTATTTT. It specifies CASGTSTDTQYF.

The chain couples TRBV2 to TRBJ1-2; D not resolved. V shed 8 bases and J shed 0 bases, with 7 bases lying between them. This CDR3 has 12 amino acids. Germline values: CDR1 SNHLY, CDR2 FYNNEI. The CDR3 DNA sequence: TGTGCCAGCCAACAAGCTAACTATGGCTACACCTTC. This translates into CASQQANYGYTF. The full variable domain, in which reference TRBV2 and TRBJ1-2 provide the parts outside the CDR3, is EPEVTQTPSHQVTQMGQEVILRCVPISNHLYFYWYRQILGQKVEFLVSFYNNEISEKSEIFDDQFSVERPDGSNFTLKIRSTKLEDSAMYFCASQQANYGYTFGSGTRLTVV.

V and J are TRBV3-1 (or the pseudogene TRBV3-2) and TRBJ1-4; perhaps TRBD1 as D (5 bases). Germline V gives CDR1 LGHDT, CDR2 YNNKEL (reference sequence). Trimming removed 6 bases at V and 5 bases at J, with 13 bases between. The CDR3 is 14 amino acids. The CDR3 nucleotides read TGTGCCAGCAGTCATAGGGCAGGGAATGAAAAACTGTTTTTT. This codes for CASSHRAGNEKLFF.

This chain uses TRBV6-5 with TRBJ1-5; D remains ambiguous. The V end was cut by 6 bases, the J end by 2 bases, with 14 bases between. The V gene's germline CDR1 is MNHEY and CDR2 SVGAGI. The length of the CDR3 is 15 residues. The CDR3 nucleotides are TGTGCCAGCAGCCCGCAGTGGGGAGGCAATCAGCCCCAGCATTTT. This translates into CASSPQWGGNQPQHF.

The rearrangement uses TRBV30 and TRBJ2-1, with 9 bases that match TRBD2. The CDR3 extends over 14 amino acids. Looked up from germline, CDR1 is GTSNPN and CDR2 is SVGIG (reference sequence). V was clipped by 4 bases and J by 4 bases; unmatched bases: 5. The DNA of the CDR3 is TGTGCCTGGATAGCGGGAGTAGGATACAATGAGCAGTTCTTC. Translation gives CAWIAGVGYNEQFF.

The V call is TRBV18, the J call TRBJ2-3; D is undetermined. V lost 5 bases and J lost 0, with 3 bases in between. This CDR3 has 12 residues. From germline, CDR1 is KGHSH and CDR2 LQKENI. The CDR3 sequence is CASSSSTDTQYF. CDR3 DNA: TGTGCCAGCTCATCTAGCACAGATACGCAGTATTTT.

The chain links TRBV7-8 to TRBJ1-4; no definite D call. This CDR3 spans 16 amino acids. The germline CDR1 and CDR2 sequences are SGHVS and FQNEAQ. V lost 2 bases and J 3 bases, leaving 13 bases between the germline ends. The CDR3 nucleotides are TGTGCCAGCAGCTTAATGGGCTCCCTTTCTAATGAAAAACTGTTTTTT. It encodes CASSLMGSLSNEKLFF.

This sequence joins TRBV11-2 and TRBJ2-7; a possible D gene is TRBD2 (5 bases). V lost 1 base, J lost 3 bases, and 13 bases lay in between. This CDR3 is 15 amino acids long. Looked up from germline, CDR1 is SGHAT and CDR2 is FQNNGV. The CDR3 DNA reads as TGTGCCAGCAGCTTAGCGGGGAGCGACTACTACGAGCAGTACTTC. Its translation is CASSLAGSDYYEQYF.

In this sample, this clone is medium-sized. The J gene is TRBJ2-3, the V gene TRBV6-4; 7 positions agree with TRBD2. CDR1 is MRHNA and CDR2 is SNTAGT in the germline V gene. V was clipped by 0 bases and J by 0 bases; unmatched bases: 0. This CDR3 contains 15 residues. This CDR3 is CASSDSRGSTDTQYF. CDR3 DNA sequence: TGTGCCAGCAGTGACTCGCGGGGGAGCACAGATACGCAGTATTTT.

V and J are TRBV11-3 and TRBJ2-1; TRBD1 might be the D (5 bases). The CDR3 has 15 amino acids. The germline V and J ends were trimmed by 4 bases and 4 bases, with 14 bases remaining between them. Germline V CDR1 and CDR2: SGHNT, YENEEA. The CDR3 loop is CASSSRQKTYNEQFF. CDR3 in DNA: TGTGCCAGCAGCTCCCGACAGAAAACTTACAATGAGCAGTTCTTC.

The rearrangement joins TRBV11-1 to TRBJ1-4; D is possibly TRBD1 (5 bases). This CDR3 has 15 amino acids. The germline V gene has CDR1 SGHAT and CDR2 FQDESV (reference sequence). V lost 1 base to trimming and J lost 4 bases, with 10 bases between them. The CDR3 here is CASSLGGTYNEKLFF. Written as DNA, the CDR3 is TGTGCCAGCAGCTTAGGCGGGACTTATAATGAAAAACTGTTTTTT.

The CDR3, as DNA: TGTGCCAGCAGCTTAACGGCGACAGGCAGCACAGATACGCAGTATTTT. As protein: CASSLTATGSTDTQYF. The V call is TRBV7-3, the J call TRBJ2-3; possible D gene TRBD1, 6 bases. The CDR3 runs to 16 residues. V lost 0 bases and J 0 bases, leaving 10 bases between the germline ends. Germline values: CDR1 SGHTA, CDR2 FQGTGA. The variable domain in full, completed from reference TRBV7-3 and TRBJ2-3, reads GAGVSQTPSNKVTEKGKYVELRCDPISGHTALYWYRQSLGQGPEFLIYFQGTGAADDSGLPNDRFFAVRPEGSVSTLKIQRTERGDSAVYLCASSLTATGSTDTQYFGPGTRLTVL.

J is TRBJ2-5 and V is TRBV30; 8 bases match TRBD1. The CDR3 runs 13 residues. The junction had 6 bases not matched to a gene; V was cut back by 2 bases and J by 7 bases. The germline V gene encodes CDR1 GTSNPN and CDR2 SVGIG (reference sequence). CDR3 nucleotides: TGTGCCTGGAGTCCAGGGGGCTCGGGGACCCAGTACTTC. Protein sequence: CAWSPGGSGTQYF.

The J gene is TRBJ2-7, the V gene TRBV27; TRBD2 matches 8 bases. Trimming took 3 bases from V and 0 from J; bases not matched to a gene: 4. The CDR3 sequence is 15 residues long. The germline V gene has CDR1 MNHEY and CDR2 SMNVEV (reference sequence). DNA of the CDR3: TGTGCCAGCAGTTTGAAACTAGCGGCCTCCTACGAGCAGTACTTC. As protein: CASSLKLAASYEQYF.

This clone has just one count. The chain has TRBV9 and TRBJ2-3; possible D gene TRBD2, 6 bases. V dropped 0 bases and J dropped 6 bases, with 11 bases sitting between them. The CDR3 covers 14 residues. CDR1 and CDR2 (germline): SGDLS, YYNGEE. CDR3 loop: CASSVEIAADTQYF. The DNA for the CDR3 is TGTGCCAGCAGCGTAGAAATAGCGGCGGATACGCAGTATTTT.

The chain joins TRBV12-5 to TRBJ2-5, with D perhaps TRBD1 (7 bases). From germline, CDR1 is LGHNT and CDR2 FRNRAP. This CDR3 is built from 17 residues. With 1 base removed from V and 4 bases from J, the gap between germline ends came to 19 bases. This chain's CDR3 is CASGLGRLRQGGETQYF. CDR3 DNA sequence: TGTGCTAGTGGTTTGGGTCGCTTGAGACAGGGAGGAGAGACCCAGTACTTC.

The rearrangement uses TRBV7-9 and TRBJ1-4, with 7 positions matching TRBD1. Trimming cost V 4 bases and J 6 bases; bases outside gene matches: 5. Per germline, CDR1 SEHNR and CDR2 FQNEAQ (reference sequence). CDR3 size: 14 residues. DNA for the CDR3: TGTGCCAGCAGCTCCGGGACAGCGTATGAAAAACTGTTTTTT. This sequence encodes CASSSGTAYEKLFF.

This rearrangement joins TRBV11-2 to TRBJ2-1, with 8 bases that match TRBD2. This CDR3 is built from 16 residues. Per the germline V gene, CDR1 is SGHAT and CDR2 is FQNNGV. V shed 4 bases and J 5 bases; nucleotides not matched to a gene: 10. In DNA form, the CDR3 reads TGTGCCAGCAGCTCAAACCCGGGACTAGGCGACAATGAGCAGTTCTTC. It encodes CASSSNPGLGDNEQFF. The whole variable domain, remainder taken from reference TRBV11-2 and TRBJ2-1, is EAGVAQSPRYKIIEKRQSVAFWCNPISGHATLYWYQQILGQGPKLLIQFQNNGVVDDSQLPKDRFSAERLKGVDSTLKIQPAKLEDSAVYLCASSSNPGLGDNEQFFGPGTRLTVL.

CDR3 coding DNA: TGTGCCAGCAGTTTCTTAGATGCTAACTATGGCTACACCTTC. Amino acids: CASSFLDANYGYTF. The J gene is TRBJ1-2, the V gene TRBV28; D is unresolved. Trimming took 3 bases from V and 0 from J, leaving 8 bases between them. This CDR3 has 14 residues. The germline gives CDR1 MDHEN, CDR2 SYDVKM.

This clone came up a few times. This chain joins TRBV19 and TRBJ2-2; D unclear. Trimming shortened V by 8 bases and J by 0 bases, and 19 bases separated the two germline ends. This CDR3 is 17 amino acids long. Germline assignment: CDR1 LNHDA and CDR2 SQIVND (reference sequence). In nucleotides, the CDR3 is TGTGCCAGTGGTTGGCGCGGCAGCCACACGAACACCGGGGAGCTGTTTTTT. The encoded protein is CASGWRGSHTNTGELFF.

This clone was detected only once. The chain employs TRBV7-9 and TRBJ2-3, with 7 bases fitting TRBD2. CDR1 SEHNR and CDR2 FQNEAQ come from the germline V gene (reference sequence). The CDR3 loop spans 16 amino acids. V lost 2 bases to trimming and J lost 6 bases; unmatched junction nucleotides: 11. In nucleotides, the CDR3 is TGTGCCAGCAGCTTAAGGCCTAGCGGCGAGGCGGATACGCAGTATTTT. Amino acids: CASSLRPSGEADTQYF.

The genes are TRBV7-2 and TRBJ2-1; the match to TRBD2 covers 8 bases. The CDR3 loop spans 13 amino acids. CDR1 and CDR2 from the germline V gene are SGHTA and FQGNSA. V shed 3 bases and J 8 bases; nucleotides not matched to a gene: 3. The CDR3 DNA is TGTGCCAGCAGCTTCGGACTAGCCTATGAGCAGTTCTTC. This translates into CASSFGLAYEQFF.

There are a few counts of this clone. The DNA for the CDR3 is TGCAGCGTTTCCCGGACAGGGGACACCGGGGAGCTGTTTTTT. Translating gives CSVSRTGDTGELFF. The V and J genes are TRBV29-1 and TRBJ2-2, with 9 positions matching TRBD1. The germline V gene has CDR1 SQVTM and CDR2 ANQGSEA. V gave up 5 bases and J gave up 3 bases; unmatched junction bases: 4. The CDR3 is 14 residues long.

The CDR3 coding sequence is TGTGCCAGCAGCTACCGGGGGGCGAACACTGAAGCTTTCTTT. It encodes CASSYRGANTEAFF. V is TRBV7-9 and J is TRBJ1-1; D might be TRBD1 (6 bases). The CDR3 is 14 amino acids. Trimming cost V 4 bases and J 1 base, with 10 bases left between them. Germline-derived CDR1 and CDR2 are SEHNR and FQNEAQ (reference sequence).